Listed here are 27 T cell receptor beta chains from one sample, sequenced in a study of T cells in Graves' hyperthyroidism and ophthalmopathy. Amplification yielded TCR beta CDR3 regions, with RNA transcripts as the source. Researchers ran a first-round RT-PCR on the TCR CDR3 using the HTBI primer set. Via MiXCR, TCRdb re-called the multiplex PCR reads, giving one row per CDR3 protein. The data show 640,000 or so distinct CDR3 sequences, with 14% seen just once and about 7% held by the top ten. Sequencing input: blood. All receptors come from a woman between 18 and 29 years old with Graves' ophthalmopathy.

In this sample, this clonotype turned up a few times. V is TRBV27 and J is TRBJ2-7; 8 nucleotides line up with TRBD2. The germline V gene has CDR1 MNHEY and CDR2 SMNVEV (reference sequence). The CDR3 runs 17 residues. V trimming: 3 bases; J trimming: 2 bases; junction bases outside the gene matches: 12. This CDR3 is CASSFRMSGTRAYEQYF. CDR3 in DNA: TGTGCCAGCAGTTTTCGCATGTCCGGGACTAGAGCCTACGAGCAGTACTTC.

This clonotype was detected only a few times. V is TRBV24-1 and J is TRBJ2-5; TRBD2 agrees at 10 bases. This CDR3 has 15 residues. V dropped 4 bases and J dropped 5; count of bases not matched to a gene: 6. From germline, CDR1 is KGHDR and CDR2 SFDVKD. The CDR3 loop reads CATSELAGAGETQYF. DNA of the CDR3: TGTGCCACCAGTGAGCTAGCGGGAGCGGGTGAGACCCAGTACTTC.

This chain uses TRBV5-1 with TRBJ1-2; D gene uncertain. Trimming shortened V by 0 bases and J by 0 bases, and 9 bases separated the two germline ends. The CDR3 extends over 15 amino acids. The V gene's germline CDR1 is SGHRS and CDR2 YFSETQ. CDR3 sequence reads: CASSLGYRTNYGYTF. The CDR3 DNA follows: TGCGCCAGCAGCTTGGGGTACAGAACTAACTATGGCTACACCTTC.

The chain joins TRBV5-4 to TRBJ2-7; maybe TRBD2 (7 bases). This CDR3 comprises 15 residues. CDR1 and CDR2 (germline): SGHNT, YYREEE (reference sequence). Trimming left V 3 bases short and J 2 bases short, with 15 bases between. The CDR3 DNA reads as TGTGCCAGCAGCTCCGCGGGCGGGGGCGCCTACGAGCAGTACTTC. Translation: CASSSAGGGAYEQYF. Supplemented by reference TRBV5-4 and TRBJ2-7, the full variable domain reads ETGVTQSPTHLIKTRGQQVTLRCSSQSGHNTVSWYQQALGQGPQFIFQYYREEENGRGNFPPRFSGLQFPNYSSELNVNALELDDSALYLCASSSAGGGAYEQYFGPGTRLTVT.

The J gene is TRBJ1-3, the V gene TRBV9; unclear D gene. This CDR3 is built from 14 residues. Trimming shortened V by 0 bases and J by 4 bases, and 8 bases separated the two germline ends. Germline V gives CDR1 SGDLS, CDR2 YYNGEE. CDR3 sequence reads: CASSVVAGGNTIYF. The CDR3 region has the DNA TGTGCCAGCAGCGTAGTGGCAGGCGGAAACACCATATATTTT. Supplemented by reference TRBV9 and TRBJ1-3, the full variable domain reads DSGVTQTPKHLITATGQRVTLRCSPRSGDLSVYWYQQSLDQGLQFLIQYYNGEERAKGNILERFSAQQFPDLHSELNLSSLELGDSALYFCASSVVAGGNTIYFGEGSWLTVV.

The rearrangement joins TRBV2 to TRBJ2-5, with TRBD2 matching 11 bases. V gave up 6 bases and J gave up 2 bases; unmatched junction bases: 2. This CDR3 spans 14 amino acids. Germline lookup yields CDR1 SNHLY and CDR2 FYNNEI. CDR3 in DNA: TGTGCCAGCAGGAGGACTAGCGGGCAAGAGACCCAGTACTTC. Its translation: CASRRTSGQETQYF. Combining the CDR3 with reference TRBV2 and TRBJ2-5 gives the whole variable domain EPEVTQTPSHQVTQMGQEVILRCVPISNHLYFYWYRQILGQKVEFLVSFYNNEISEKSEIFDDQFSVERPDGSNFTLKIRSTKLEDSAMYFCASRRTSGQETQYFGPGTRLLVL.

To note about this clonotype: A much larger clone differs from this one at a single base, so this may be a read error. J is TRBJ2-7 and V is TRBV6-5, with TRBD1 matching 8 bases. The trim removed 2 bases at V and 3 bases at J, leaving 0 bases unmatched. CDR1 is MNHEY, CDR2 SVGAGI, per germline. The CDR3 is made up of 13 amino acids. CDR3 loop: CASSYGTGYEQYF. In nucleotides, the CDR3 is TGTGCCAGCAGTTACGGGACAGGCTACGAGCAGTACTTC.

This clonotype was seen only a few times. V and J are TRBV20-1 and TRBJ1-2; D may be TRBD1 (5 bases). Germline CDR1 reads DFQATT; CDR2 reads SNEGSKA (reference sequence). The germline V and J ends were trimmed by 2 bases and 4 bases, with 11 bases remaining between them. This CDR3 has 13 amino acids. CDR3 amino acids: CSARPRDLYGYTF. CDR3 coding DNA: TGCAGTGCTAGACCCCGGGACCTCTATGGCTACACCTTC.

This CDR3 reads CASSPDRTSGRPYNEQFF. CDR3 DNA sequence: TGTGCCAGCTCACCAGACAGGACTAGCGGGAGACCCTACAATGAGCAGTTCTTC. The chain employs TRBV2 and TRBJ2-1; 13 bases align to TRBD2. CDR1 is SNHLY and CDR2 is FYNNEI in the germline V gene. V shed 8 bases, J shed 2 bases, and the junction held 12 bases outside the gene matches. This CDR3 spans 18 amino acids.

Only a few counts were recorded for this clonotype. A read error is possible here, since a much larger clone lies one base away. CDR3 nucleotides: TGTGCCTGGAATTCAGTGGGTACGCAGTATTTT. Amino acids: CAWNSVGTQYF. This chain links TRBV30 with TRBJ2-3; unclear D gene. CDR3 length: 11 residues. Germline-derived CDR1 and CDR2 are GTSNPN and SVGIG (reference sequence). Trimming took 4 bases from V and 8 from J, leaving 10 bases between them.

This clonotype was recorded many times. The chain uses TRBV20-1 and TRBJ2-7, with TRBD1 as a possible D gene (6 bases). Germline assignment: CDR1 DFQATT and CDR2 SNEGSKA (reference sequence). This CDR3 has 12 residues. The ends were cut back, 5 bases at V and 2 bases at J, with 10 bases in the middle. CDR3 in amino acids: CSAWDTPYEQYF. CDR3 nucleotides: TGCAGTGCTTGGGACACCCCCTACGAGCAGTACTTC.

This clonotype has at least ten counts. The chain joins TRBV28 to TRBJ2-7; D unresolved. This CDR3 region has 12 residues. Germline V gene sequence: CDR1 MDHEN, CDR2 SYDVKM. V lost 7 bases and J 5 bases, leaving 12 bases between the germline ends. The CDR3 spells CASTPDWDEQYF. CDR3 DNA: TGTGCCAGCACCCCCGACTGGGACGAGCAGTACTTC.

This clonotype was observed a few times. The rearrangement uses TRBV6-4 and TRBJ2-2; the match to TRBD2 covers 7 bases. Germline loops: CDR1 MRHNA, CDR2 SNTAGT. Trimming removed 3 bases from V and 4 bases from J; junction bases left unmatched: 5. This CDR3 is 15 amino acids long. This CDR3 reads CASSDRAGATGELFF. CDR3 DNA: TGTGCCAGCAGTGATCGCGCGGGAGCCACCGGGGAGCTGTTTTTT.

This clonotype was seen repeatedly, ten times or more. The chain carries TRBV20-1 and TRBJ2-3; a weak D match, TRBD1 (5 bases). CDR3 length: 15 residues. The V and J ends lost 0 bases and 2 bases respectively, with 12 bases between them. Germline V gene sequence: CDR1 DFQATT, CDR2 SNEGSKA (reference sequence). The CDR3 sequence: CSARDWGRSTDTQYF. Here the CDR3 DNA reads TGCAGTGCTAGAGATTGGGGCAGGTCCACAGATACGCAGTATTTT.

The gene calls are TRBV28 and TRBJ2-2; TRBD2 matches at 13 bases. Per the germline V gene, CDR1 is MDHEN and CDR2 is SYDVKM. The CDR3 extends over 15 amino acids. The V gene end was trimmed by 8 bases and the J gene end by 7 bases; junction bases not matched to a gene: 7. DNA for the CDR3: TGTGCCAGCCTACTAGCGGGAGGGCGGAGCGGGGAGCTGTTTTTT. Translating it yields CASLLAGGRSGELFF. Full variable domain (remainder filled in from reference TRBV28 and TRBJ2-2): DVKVTQSSRYLVKRTGEKVFLECVQDMDHENMFWYRQDPGLGLRLIYFSYDVKMKEKGDIPEGYSVSREKKERFSLILESASTNQTSMYLCASLLAGGRSGELFFGEGSRLTVL.

This clonotype has only a few counts. The chain links TRBV13 to TRBJ1-5; the match to TRBD1 covers 8 bases. Per germline, CDR1 PRHDT and CDR2 FYEKMQ (reference sequence). The CDR3 has 15 amino acids. The V segment lost 5 bases and the J segment 6 bases; nucleotides outside the gene matches: 9. Here the CDR3 DNA reads TGTGCCAGCAGCAGAGGACAGGGTGAGGCTCAGCCCCAGCATTTT. Translating gives CASSRGQGEAQPQHF.

In its sample, this clonotype was seen a few times. The chain couples TRBV6-1 to TRBJ2-7, with TRBD2 as a possible D gene (7 bases). Germline loops: CDR1 MNHNS, CDR2 SASEGT. V lost 11 bases and J 2 bases, leaving 10 bases between the germline ends. This CDR3 is built from 11 residues. The CDR3 loop is CAEGGTYEQYF. CDR3 coding DNA: TGTGCCGAGGGGGGGACCTACGAGCAGTACTTC.

CDR3 amino acids: CASSLLGILTSEFGTDTQYF. As DNA, the CDR3 is TGCGCCAGCAGCCTCCTTGGGATTTTGACTAGTGAATTTGGGACAGATACGCAGTATTTT. The J gene is TRBJ2-3, the V gene TRBV5-1, with TRBD2 as a possible D gene (6 bases). V lost 4 bases to trimming and J lost 3 bases, with 30 bases between them. CDR1 and CDR2 from the germline V gene are SGHRS and YFSETQ. The CDR3 is 20 residues long.

This clonotype was counted at least ten times. The CDR3 loop is CASSLWQGGYEQYF. CDR3 bases: TGCGCCAGCAGCTTGTGGCAGGGGGGCTACGAGCAGTACTTC. V is TRBV5-1 and J is TRBJ2-7, with D possibly TRBD1 on 7 matching bases. This CDR3 comprises 14 residues. The germline V gene has CDR1 SGHRS and CDR2 YFSETQ. V was shortened by 1 base and J by 3 bases, with 11 bases between the two germline ends.

This clonotype was recorded at least ten times. The chain combines TRBV7-9 with TRBJ1-1, with D unclear. Germline values: CDR1 SEHNR, CDR2 FQNEAQ (reference sequence). This CDR3 contains 15 residues. V was shortened by 1 base and J by 1 base, with 10 bases between the two germline ends. CDR3 in amino acids: CASSLDMDANTEAFF. CDR3 coding DNA: TGTGCCAGCAGCTTAGATATGGACGCGAACACTGAAGCTTTCTTT.

This clonotype was observed many times. This rearrangement joins TRBV20-1 to TRBJ2-1, with 14 bases that match TRBD2. Germline V gene data show CDR1 as DFQATT and CDR2 as SNEGSKA (reference sequence). The CDR3 has 16 amino acids. The V segment lost 5 bases and the J segment 8 bases; nucleotides outside the gene matches: 11. CDR3 in amino acids: CSALRGLAGEGDEQFF. The CDR3 DNA is TGCAGTGCTCTTAGGGGACTAGCGGGAGAGGGCGATGAGCAGTTCTTC.

Ten or more counts support this clonotype. This chain uses TRBV27 with TRBJ2-1, with 11 bases fitting TRBD2. Germline CDR1 MNHEY, CDR2 SMNVEV (reference sequence). This CDR3 region has 16 residues. J lost 2 bases, V lost 5 bases, and 5 bases had no gene match. This CDR3 reads CASSPGTSGTYNEQFF. For the CDR3, the DNA is TGTGCCAGCAGTCCTGGGACTAGCGGAACCTACAATGAGCAGTTCTTC.

The chain employs TRBV9 and TRBJ1-3; no clear D gene. The CDR3 covers 14 residues. V lost 0 bases, J lost 5 bases, and 9 bases lay in between. The germline V gene has CDR1 SGDLS and CDR2 YYNGEE. The CDR3 spells CASSVDDGRNTIYF. CDR3 in DNA: TGTGCCAGCAGCGTAGATGACGGGCGAAACACCATATATTTT.

The chain carries TRBV9 and TRBJ1-1, with 7 bases identical to TRBD1. Germline V gene lookup returns CDR1 SGDLS and CDR2 YYNGEE. Trimming at V came to 7 bases and at J to 5 bases, leaving 17 bases not matched to a gene. The CDR3 runs to 16 residues. This CDR3 reads CASGRGRDRVKTEAFF. The CDR3 bases are TGTGCCAGCGGGAGGGGGCGAGACAGGGTCAAGACTGAAGCTTTCTTT.

The chain employs TRBV6-5 and TRBJ2-1; D is unclear. There are 13 residues in the CDR3. The V gene's germline CDR1 is MNHEY and CDR2 SVGAGI. Trimming stripped 2 bases from V and 8 bases from J, with 10 bases between. The CDR3 is CASSYSLSHEQFF. The CDR3 DNA reads TGTGCCAGCAGTTACAGCCTATCCCATGAGCAGTTCTTC.

The chain has TRBV7-2 and TRBJ2-2; 7 nucleotides align to TRBD2. CDR1 is SGHTA, CDR2 FQGNSA, per germline. J gave up 6 bases and V 1 base, and 8 bases lay outside the gene matches. The CDR3 consists of 16 residues. In DNA, the CDR3 is TGTGCCAGCAGCTTAGTGGGGGGGAATTTCGCCGGGGAGCTGTTTTTT. This codes for CASSLVGGNFAGELFF.

Ten or more counts support this clonotype. The V gene is TRBV27, the J gene TRBJ1-5, with 7 bases lining up with TRBD1. Trimming at V came to 4 bases and at J to 7 bases, leaving 4 bases not matched to a gene. Germline V gene sequence: CDR1 MNHEY, CDR2 SMNVEV (reference sequence). The CDR3 contains 13 residues. The CDR3 here is CASSYRGRQPQHF. DNA of the CDR3: TGTGCCAGCAGTTACAGGGGCCGGCAGCCCCAGCATTTT.